This TCR beta chain was captured by sequencing in a study of cytomegalovirus exposure and HLA in healthy donors. Donors counted as nominally healthy when sampled, yet unrecorded immune exposures were likely. PCR involved 60 Vbeta and 13 Jbeta primers. Assay: immunoSEQ multiplex PCR; the TCRdb copy retains only in-frame clones and omits some. The data show 110,000 or so clones, 60% to 80% seen once. The length of the CDR3 is 15 residues. Trimming removed 0 bases at V and 3 bases at J, with 12 bases between. CDR1 is SGHTA, CDR2 FQGNSA, per germline. Study-level findings and limits: Several of the most significant clusters appeared linked to common viral pathogens, based on a later analysis.

There are a few counts of this clone. Its antigen remains unknown. Sequenced: PBMCs. The chain recombines TRBV7-2 with TRBJ2-7; maybe TRBD2 (6 bases). The clonotype originates from a man younger than 40 in good health and CMV-seronegative. The DNA of the CDR3 is TGTGCCAGCAGCTTAGCGGCGGGACCAGGCTACGAGCAGTACTTC. Translating it yields CASSLAAGPGYEQYF. Full variable domain (missing parts from reference TRBV7-2 and TRBJ2-7): GAGVSQSPSNKVTEKGKDVELRCDPISGHTALYWYRQSLGQGLEFLIYFQGNSAPDKSGLPSDRFSAERTGGSVSTLTIQRTQQEDSAVYLCASSLAAGPGYEQYFGPGTRLTVT.